This T cell receptor (beta chain) was sequenced during a study of T cells after posttransplantation cyclophosphamide (dated by TCRdb to the mid-2010s). Study-level background: Using TRB sequencing, the study followed how the T cell repertoire reconstituted after myeloablative bone marrow transplantation in which posttransplantation cyclophosphamide served as GVHD prophylaxis. In 3 patients, TRB sequencing was also performed on up to about 3 more blood samples taken 2 to 5.2 years after transplant, and in several patients, pretransplant blood was also TRB-sequenced. Antigen receptor sequencing was done on samples from 35 PTCy-treated patients and from roughly 15 related bone marrow donors of those patients. Blood from every one of the roughly 30 PTCy patients who had 1-year posttransplant specimens underwent TRB sequencing. Public TRB sequences were searched against a database of over 3,600 sequences associated with responses to pathogens, tumor antigens, self-antigens and alloantigens. Because TRA and TRB clonality were tightly correlated in several samples, subsequent TCR analyses were focused on TRB only.

V loses 5 bases at its end and J loses 6 bases; junction bases beyond the gene matches: 10. From the germline V gene, CDR1 is MNHEY and CDR2 is SVGAGI. Spanning cysteine to phenylalanine, the CDR3 consists of 15 amino acids. Only CDR3 DNA is held: 45 bases, read in frame from base 1. Genomic DNA was used for TRB sequencing, which was performed with the immunoSEQ assay at survey resolution or with the hsTCRB kit. In the paper's pipeline: The immunoSEQ software handled initial read processing, and the LymphoSeq R package was used for repertoire analyses. Clonality was computed as 1 minus normalized Shannon entropy, and a Gini coefficient was also calculated for each TRB dataset. Phenotypes of unsorted samples were inferred by mapping TRB sequences from sorted subsets of the recipient or donor onto the same recipient's unsorted samples. TCRdb re-hosts the immuneACCESS table, in-frame sequences only. Its copies lack some clones; in the studies checked, an unresolved V gene accounts for under half of them, and the cause for the rest is not known. V and J calls and clone size come straight from that table; D and trimming were deduced from the DNA. Recorded for this sample are more than 60,000 clones; about 93% of them occurred a single time. The top ten constitute roughly 2.9% of the sample.

Here is what the overall study found, with its caveats: Across 45 patients, recipient CMV seropositivity and CMV reactivation were highly associated with TRB clonality; PTCy diversity was similar to CNI/methotrexate controls. At 1-2 months, donor-recipient similarity was low but rose over the first year, and the later blood repertoires were often dominated by donor CD8+ memory clones. The TRB repertoires of T cells infiltrating skin or the GI tract showed only limited overlap with the TRB repertoires found in blood.

In the case of this clone: What antigen it recognizes has not been identified. There are no base qualities to consult, and no much larger clone falls within one base.

Related bone marrow donors provided peripheral blood samples on the day of marrow donation. Mononuclear cells from peripheral blood and bone marrow were separated by Ficoll-Hypaque density centrifugation and then cryopreserved. The V and J genes are TRBV6-5 and TRBJ2-7, and TRBD1 matches 10 of the central bases. The source is a woman in her twenties or thirties in good health and a related stem cell transplant donor. Sequenced material: PBMCs. CDR3 protein: CASSQTGTGVGEQYF. The DNA reads as follows: TGTGCCAGCAGTCAAACCGGGACAGGGGTGGGCGAGCAGTACTTC.